This note documents a single TCR beta chain sequence. Its antigen remains unidentified. The germline CDR1 and CDR2 sequences are SGHRS and YFSETQ. The CDR3 is made up of 14 amino acids. Trimming took 3 bases from V and 1 from J, leaving 11 bases between them. The study ran its PCR with 60 Vbeta and 13 Jbeta primers. Sequencing used immunoSEQ multiplex PCR; TCRdb keeps in-frame clones, though not all of them. The data show 100,000 to 150,000 clones, with about 84% seen just once and roughly 1.2% held by the top ten. The sample originates from a study of cytomegalovirus exposure and HLA in healthy donors. Study-wide context: Among the 398 genotyped donors, 81% were placed in the Caucasian-associated ancestry cluster. Findings and caveats of the study: Among the most significant clusters, several appeared linked to common viral pathogens in a later analysis. A classifier reportedly called cytomegalovirus status with high sensitivity and specificity. V- and J-gene trimming of TCR beta was linked (in a later analysis) to a missense DCLRE1C variant.

The sequenced sample consisted of PBMCs. The sequence was obtained from a boy between 5 and 17 years old in good health and CMV-seronegative. The rearrangement uses TRBV5-1 and TRBJ2-7, with a possible D match to TRBD1 (6 bases). The CDR3 loop reads CASSYAGASYEQYF. The CDR3 nucleotides are TGCGCCAGCAGCTATGCAGGGGCTTCCTACGAGCAGTACTTC.